Included here is one T cell receptor beta chain sequence, with context. Participant-given clinical history determined each cohort assignment. The data were taken from a study of blood T cell repertoires in COVID-19. The junction had 5 bases not matched to a gene; V was cut back by 0 bases and J by 2 bases. The CDR3 sequence is 18 residues long. From germline, CDR1 is SGHVS and CDR2 FQNEAQ. TCRdb's copy holds only in-frame clones and misses some; the assay was immunoSEQ multiplex PCR. The sample has roughly 260,000 clones, roughly 87% seen once. This clonotype was sampled from a woman aged 30 to 39 with acute COVID-19. The chain employs TRBV7-8 and TRBJ2-3; the match to TRBD2 covers 13 bases. The sequencing sample was made of PBMCs or T cells enriched from blood (not recorded which). The CDR3 spells CASSLARLAGGPTDTQYF. CDR3 coding DNA: TGTGCCAGCAGCTTAGCCCGACTAGCGGGGGGCCCCACAGATACGCAGTATTTT.